Included here is one TCR beta chain sequence, with context. In its sample, this clone was seen once. The clone's antigen remains unknown. No clone much larger than this one lies a single base away; base qualities are absent. The collaborating institutions used their own protocols to collect whole blood in K2EDTA tubes. For TCRbeta analysis, collaborators shipped samples as frozen whole blood, isolated PBMCs, or DNA extracted from either of those sample types. TCRbeta CDR3 regions were amplified from genomic DNA by means of the immunoSEQ Assay, a bias-controlled multiplex PCR. Under the source paper's analysis protocol: Nucleated cell counts per sample were estimated from amplification of reference gene primers within the assay. To quantify the absolute abundance of each unique TCRbeta CDR3 rearrangement, sequence reads were collapsed and filtered. For each sample, productive Simpson clonality was calculated as the square root of Simpson's diversity index across productive rearrangements. In TCRdb, the immuneACCESS table is reduced to in-frame sequences with V and J assigned. These tables do not hold every clone; where another copy was compared, an unresolved V gene accounts for under half, and the others remain unexplained. V and J calls and clone size are as listed in that table; D and trimming were resolved from the DNA. This sample has more than 110,000 clones in its table, and roughly 91% of those were observed once. The ten largest clones represent around 3% of the sample.

The data originate from a study of blood T cell repertoires in COVID-19 (dated by TCRdb to the early 2020s). Regarding the study in general: Collaborator samples came from the United States, Italy and Spain and covered acute and convalescent phases of COVID-19. The repertoires were made available in a free public database intended to serve as a resource for research on the immune response to SARS-CoV-2. Where available, HLA class I and class II types were obtained from metadata supplied by the sample provider rather than from assay-based typing. The prospective study material was composed of cDNA or gDNA derived from T cells, B-cell-depleted T cells, or PBMCs. A de-identified subject ID, COVID-19 status, age in years and sex were almost always included in the sample metadata. The dataset comprised deeply sampled blood TCRbeta repertoires from subjects exposed to, actively infected with, or recovered from COVID-19. The samples were drawn from two sources: the first 160 participants of the ongoing ImmuneRACE study, and over 950 subjects contributed by 6 global collaborators.

General conclusions and limits of the study: How much clinical and demographic metadata was included differed by source and by participant, and the metadata was provided uncurated.

CDR1 and CDR2 were assigned from the germline V gene (reference sequence) as MNHNY and SVGAGI. The CDR3 runs 14 residues from the cysteine to the phenylalanine. The entry retains the CDR3 DNA only, 42 bases that are in frame from base 1. V loses 2 bases, J loses 5 bases, and the germline ends lie 10 bases apart. The clonotype originates from a man aged 55 to 69 with active or convalescent COVID-19. The sample comprised peripheral blood. This chain joins TRBV6-6 to TRBJ2-1; the D gene cannot be resolved reliably. CDR3 sequence: CASSYPSDNNEQFF. The DNA sequence follows: TGTGCCAGCAGTTACCCTTCAGATAACAATGAGCAGTTCTTC.